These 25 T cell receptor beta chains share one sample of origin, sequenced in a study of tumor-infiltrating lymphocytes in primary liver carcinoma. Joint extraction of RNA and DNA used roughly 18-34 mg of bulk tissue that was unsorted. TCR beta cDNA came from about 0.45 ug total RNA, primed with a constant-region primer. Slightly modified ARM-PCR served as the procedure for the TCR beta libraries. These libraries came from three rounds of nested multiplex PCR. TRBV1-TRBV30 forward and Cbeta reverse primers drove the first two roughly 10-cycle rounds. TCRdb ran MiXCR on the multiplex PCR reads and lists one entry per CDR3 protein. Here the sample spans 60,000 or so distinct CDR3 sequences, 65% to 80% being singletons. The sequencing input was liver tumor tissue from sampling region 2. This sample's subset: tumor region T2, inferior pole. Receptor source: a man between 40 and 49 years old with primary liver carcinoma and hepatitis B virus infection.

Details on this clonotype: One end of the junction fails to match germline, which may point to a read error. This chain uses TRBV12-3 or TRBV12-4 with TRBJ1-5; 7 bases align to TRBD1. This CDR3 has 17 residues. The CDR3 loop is CASIPGGVEYSNQPQHF. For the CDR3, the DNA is TGTGCCAGCATCCCAGGGGGGGTCGAGTATAGCAATCAGCCCCAGCACTTT.

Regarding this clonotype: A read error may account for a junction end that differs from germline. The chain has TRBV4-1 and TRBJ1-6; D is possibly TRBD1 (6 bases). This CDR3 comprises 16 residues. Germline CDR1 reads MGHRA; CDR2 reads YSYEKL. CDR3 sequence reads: CACSHHLRGADSPLHF. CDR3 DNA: TGCGCCTGCAGCCACCACCTACGGGGGGCGGATTCACCTCTCCACTTT.

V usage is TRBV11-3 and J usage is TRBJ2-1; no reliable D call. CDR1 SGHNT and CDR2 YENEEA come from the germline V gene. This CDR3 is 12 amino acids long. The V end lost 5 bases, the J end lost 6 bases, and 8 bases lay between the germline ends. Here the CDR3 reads CASSLIANEQFF. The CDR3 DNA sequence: TGTGCCAGCAGCCTAATTGCCAATGAGCAGTTCTTC.

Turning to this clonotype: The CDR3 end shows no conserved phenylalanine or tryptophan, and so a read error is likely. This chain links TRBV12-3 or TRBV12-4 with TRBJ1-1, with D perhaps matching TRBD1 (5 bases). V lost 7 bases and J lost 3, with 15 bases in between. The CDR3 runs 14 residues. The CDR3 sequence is CASTVVSGHTEAFS. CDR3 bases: TGTGCCAGCACGGTTGTATCAGGGCACACTGAAGCTTTCTCT.

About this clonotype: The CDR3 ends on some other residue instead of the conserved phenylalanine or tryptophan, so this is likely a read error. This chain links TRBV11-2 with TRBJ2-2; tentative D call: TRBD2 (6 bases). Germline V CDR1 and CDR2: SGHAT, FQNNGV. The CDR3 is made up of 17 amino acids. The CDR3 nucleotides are TGTACCAGCAGCTTAGCGTTAGGAGGGGCGAACACCGGGGTGCTGTTTTTG. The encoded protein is CTSSLALGGANTGVLFL.

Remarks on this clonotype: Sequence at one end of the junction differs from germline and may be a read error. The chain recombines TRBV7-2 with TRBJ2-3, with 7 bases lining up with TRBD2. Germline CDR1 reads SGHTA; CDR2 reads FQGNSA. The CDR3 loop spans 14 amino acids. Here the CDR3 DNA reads TGTGCCAGCAGCTATGGACTAGTCACAGATACGCAGTGTTTT. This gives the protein CASSYGLVTDTQCF.

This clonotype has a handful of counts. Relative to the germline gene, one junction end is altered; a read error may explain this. The CDR3 sequence is CASSQELETNEQLF. CDR3 nucleotides: TGTGCCAGCAGCCAAGAACTAGAAACGAATGAGCAGTTATTC. The chain links TRBV4-2 to TRBJ2-1; D is perhaps TRBD2 (5 bases). CDR1 and CDR2 from the germline V gene are LGHNA and YNFKEQ. The CDR3 is made up of 14 amino acids.

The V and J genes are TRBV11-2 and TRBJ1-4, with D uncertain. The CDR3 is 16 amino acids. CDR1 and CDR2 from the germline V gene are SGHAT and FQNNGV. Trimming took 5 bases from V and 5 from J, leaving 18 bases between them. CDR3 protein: CASSQTPGGMNEKLFF. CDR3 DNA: TGTGCCAGCAGCCAAACTCCTGGAGGAATGAATGAAAAACTGTTTTTT.

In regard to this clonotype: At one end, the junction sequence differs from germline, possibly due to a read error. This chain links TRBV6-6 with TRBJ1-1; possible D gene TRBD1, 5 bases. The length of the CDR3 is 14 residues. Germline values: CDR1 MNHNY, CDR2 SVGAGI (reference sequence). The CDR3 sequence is CASGYQGGNTEAFF. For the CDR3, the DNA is TGTGCCAGCGGTTACCAGGGAGGGAACACTGAAGCTTTCTTT.

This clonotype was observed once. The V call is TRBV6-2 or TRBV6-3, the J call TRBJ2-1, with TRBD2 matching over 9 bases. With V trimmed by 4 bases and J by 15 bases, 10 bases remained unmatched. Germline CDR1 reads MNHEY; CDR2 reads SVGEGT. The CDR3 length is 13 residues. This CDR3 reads CASSSVAGALWFF. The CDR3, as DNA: TGTGCCAGCAGTTCCGTAGCGGGAGCCCTGTGGTTCTTC.

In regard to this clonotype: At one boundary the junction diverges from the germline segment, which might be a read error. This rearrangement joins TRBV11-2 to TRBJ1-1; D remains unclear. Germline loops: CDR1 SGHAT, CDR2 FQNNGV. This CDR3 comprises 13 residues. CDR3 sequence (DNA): TGTGCCAGCCGCTTAGGCCTGAACACTGAAGCCTTCTTT. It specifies CASRLGLNTEAFF.

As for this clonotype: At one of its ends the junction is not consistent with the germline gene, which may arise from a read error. The CDR3 spells CVSSHHPQGADSPLHF. The DNA of the CDR3 is TGCGTCAGCAGCCACCACCCACAGGGGGCGGATTCACCCCTACACTTT. The chain employs TRBV4-1 and TRBJ1-6, with 9 bases fitting TRBD1. Germline V lookup: CDR1 MGHRA, CDR2 YSYEKL. CDR3 length: 16 residues.

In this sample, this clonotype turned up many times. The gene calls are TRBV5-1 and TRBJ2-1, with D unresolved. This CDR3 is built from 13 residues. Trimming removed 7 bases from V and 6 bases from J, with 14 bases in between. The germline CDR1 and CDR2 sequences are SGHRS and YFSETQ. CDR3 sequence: CASGQIPGNEQFF. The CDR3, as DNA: TGCGCCAGCGGCCAGATACCGGGCAATGAGCAGTTCTTC.

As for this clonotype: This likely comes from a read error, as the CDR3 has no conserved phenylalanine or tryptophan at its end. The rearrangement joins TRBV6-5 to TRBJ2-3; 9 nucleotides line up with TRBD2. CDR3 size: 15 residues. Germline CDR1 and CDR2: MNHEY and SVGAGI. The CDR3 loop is CDSSPRLAETDTQYS. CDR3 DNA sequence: TGTGACAGCAGCCCAAGACTAGCGGAAACAGATACGCAGTATTCT.

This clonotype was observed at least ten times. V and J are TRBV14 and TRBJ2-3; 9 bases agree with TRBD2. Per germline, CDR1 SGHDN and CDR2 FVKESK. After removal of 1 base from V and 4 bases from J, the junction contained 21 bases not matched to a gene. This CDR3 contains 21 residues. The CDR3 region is CASSQVTRGTSRTLFSDTQYF. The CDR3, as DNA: TGTGCCAGCAGCCAAGTTACCCGGGGGACTAGCCGTACCTTGTTCTCAGATACGCAGTATTTT.

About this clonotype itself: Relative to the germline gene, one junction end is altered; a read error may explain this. This CDR3 reads CASYRTPGANILTF. The CDR3 nucleotides read TGTGCCAGTTATAGGACACCTGGGGCCAACATCCTGACTTTC. The chain has TRBV6-5 and TRBJ2-6, with D possibly being TRBD1 (5 bases). Germline assignment: CDR1 MNHEY and CDR2 SVGAGI. The CDR3 extends over 14 amino acids.

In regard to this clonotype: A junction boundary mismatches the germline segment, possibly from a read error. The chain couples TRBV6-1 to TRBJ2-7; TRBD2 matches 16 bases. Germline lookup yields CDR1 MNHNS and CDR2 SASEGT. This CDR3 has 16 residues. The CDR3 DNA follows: TGTGCTAGCAGTCCCCCGGGACTAGCGGGAGGGGACGAGCAGTGCTTC. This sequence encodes CASSPPGLAGGDEQCF.

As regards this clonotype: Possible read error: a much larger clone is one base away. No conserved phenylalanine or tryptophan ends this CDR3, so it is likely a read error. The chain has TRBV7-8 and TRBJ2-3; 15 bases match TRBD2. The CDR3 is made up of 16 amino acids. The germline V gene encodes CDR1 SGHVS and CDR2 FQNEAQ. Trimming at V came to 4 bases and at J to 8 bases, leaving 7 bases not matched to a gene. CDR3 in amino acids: CASSSPGTSGRSTQYS. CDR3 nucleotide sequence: TGTGCCAGCAGCTCCCCCGGGACTAGCGGGAGGAGTACGCAGTATTCT.

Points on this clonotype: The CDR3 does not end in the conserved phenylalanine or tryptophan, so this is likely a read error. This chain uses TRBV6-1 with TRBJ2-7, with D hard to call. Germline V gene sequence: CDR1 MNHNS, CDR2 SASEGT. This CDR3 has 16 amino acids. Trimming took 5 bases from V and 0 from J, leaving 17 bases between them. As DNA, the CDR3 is TGTGCCAGCAGTCGCTCAACGGCTGCGAGCTCCTACGAGCAGTACCTC. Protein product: CASSRSTAASSYEQYL.

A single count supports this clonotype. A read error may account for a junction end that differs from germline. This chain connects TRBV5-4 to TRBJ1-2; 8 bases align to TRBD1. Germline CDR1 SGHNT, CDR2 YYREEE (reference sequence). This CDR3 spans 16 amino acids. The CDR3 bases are TGTGCCAGCAGCTTGAGAAGAGGGACAGGTGGCTATGGCTGCACCTTC. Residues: CASSLRRGTGGYGCTF.

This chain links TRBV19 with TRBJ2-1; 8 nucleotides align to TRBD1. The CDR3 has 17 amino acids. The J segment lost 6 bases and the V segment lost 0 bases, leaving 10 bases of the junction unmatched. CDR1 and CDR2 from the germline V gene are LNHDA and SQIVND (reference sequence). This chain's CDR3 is CASSIDLRTGFINEQFF. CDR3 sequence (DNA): TGTGCCAGTAGTATAGATCTCCGGACAGGGTTCATCAATGAGCAGTTCTTC.

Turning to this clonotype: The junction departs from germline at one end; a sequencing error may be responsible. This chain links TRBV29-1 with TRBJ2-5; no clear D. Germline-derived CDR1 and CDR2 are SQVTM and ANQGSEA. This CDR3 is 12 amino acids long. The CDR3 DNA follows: TGCAGCGTTGCGGTGAGTCAAGAGACCCCGTACTTC. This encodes CSVAVSQETPYF. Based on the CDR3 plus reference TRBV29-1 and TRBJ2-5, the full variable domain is SAVISQKPSRDICQRGTSLTIQCQVDSQVTMMFWYRQQPGQSLTLIATANQGSEATYESGFVIDKFPISRPNLTFSTLTVSNMSPEDSSIYLCSVAVSQETPYFGPGTRLLVL.

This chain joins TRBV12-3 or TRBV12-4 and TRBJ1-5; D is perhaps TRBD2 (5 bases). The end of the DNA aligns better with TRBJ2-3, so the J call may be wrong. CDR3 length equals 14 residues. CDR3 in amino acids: CASSLDEGNQPQYF. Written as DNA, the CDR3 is TGTGCCAGCAGTTTAGATGAGGGCAATCAGCCACAGTATTTT.

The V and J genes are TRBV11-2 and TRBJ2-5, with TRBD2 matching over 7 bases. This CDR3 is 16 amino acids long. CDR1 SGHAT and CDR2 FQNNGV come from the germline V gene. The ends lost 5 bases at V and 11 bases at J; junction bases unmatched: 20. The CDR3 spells CASSQTPGGGKEDQYF. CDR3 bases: TGTGCCAGCAGCCAAACTCCTGGCGGGGGAAAAGAGGATCAGTACTTC.

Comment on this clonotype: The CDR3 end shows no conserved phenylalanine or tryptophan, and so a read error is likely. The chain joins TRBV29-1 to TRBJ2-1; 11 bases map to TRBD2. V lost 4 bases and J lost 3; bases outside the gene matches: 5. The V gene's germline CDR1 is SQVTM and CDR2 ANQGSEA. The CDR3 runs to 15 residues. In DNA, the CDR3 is TGCAGCGTTGGAGTAGCGGGAGGGTTCTACAATGAGCAGTTCTTA. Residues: CSVGVAGGFYNEQFL.